Listed here is a single T cell receptor beta chain. The data were produced by immunoSEQ multiplex PCR, yet TCRdb's version contains in-frame clones alone and is incomplete. The sample records 30,000 to 40,000 clones, approximately 90% being singletons. CDR3 length: 14 residues. In germline, CDR1 is SGHVT, CDR2 SQSDAQ. The J segment lost 6 bases and the V segment lost 5 bases, leaving 6 bases of the junction unmatched. This sample is part of a study of T cell changes during pregnancy in multiple sclerosis. The V gene is TRBV7-4, the J gene TRBJ2-2, with TRBD1 identical over 7 bases. This receptor was identified in a female donor with multiple sclerosis, enrolled in a pregnancy study. The starting material was CD8+ T cells from peripheral blood mononuclear cells, obtained in the third trimester of pregnancy. The CDR3 nucleotides are TGTGCCAGCAGCGCCGACAGGGCCCCCGGGGAGCTGTTTTTT. Translating gives CASSADRAPGELFF.